This passage covers 17 T cell receptor beta chains from one sample sequenced in a study of blood T cell repertoires in COVID-19. TCRdb's copy holds only in-frame clones and misses some; the assay was immunoSEQ multiplex PCR. The data contain roughly 230,000 clones, 80% to 85% of them singletons. What was sequenced was PBMCs or T cells enriched from blood (not recorded which). The source is a man aged 45-65 years who had recovered from COVID-19.

J is TRBJ2-5 and V is TRBV6-6, with D hard to call. Germline V gives CDR1 MNHNY, CDR2 SVGAGI (reference sequence). Trimming shortened V by 4 bases and J by 1 base, and 13 bases separated the two germline ends. This CDR3 region has 15 residues. DNA for the CDR3: TGTGCCAGCAGTTTCGAGGTTAGGCCCCAAGAGACCCAGTACTTC. Protein sequence: CASSFEVRPQETQYF.

This chain joins TRBV28 and TRBJ1-2, with D perhaps matching TRBD1 (5 bases). In germline, CDR1 is MDHEN, CDR2 SYDVKM. This CDR3 has 14 amino acids. Trimming left V 7 bases short and J 3 bases short, with 15 bases between. CDR3 sequence (DNA): TGTGCCAGCACCCCCGGCGGGGGGGACTATGGCTACACCTTC. Protein product: CASTPGGGDYGYTF.

This clone was seen just once. V gene TRBV7-9 combines with J gene TRBJ1-5; no firm D call. V was trimmed by 5 bases and J by 5 bases, leaving 7 bases between them. Germline V gene lookup returns CDR1 SEHNR and CDR2 FQNEAQ (reference sequence). This CDR3 spans 12 amino acids. CDR3 amino acids: CASSHGDQPQHF. CDR3 DNA: TGTGCCAGCAGCCACGGGGATCAGCCCCAGCATTTT. Full variable domain (remainder filled in from reference TRBV7-9 and TRBJ1-5): DTGVSQNPRHKITKRGQNVTFRCDPISEHNRLYWYRQTLGQGPEFLTYFQNEAQLEKSRLLSDRFSAERPKGSFSTLEIQRTEQGDSAMYLCASSHGDQPQHFGDGTRLSIL.

This clone was detected once. Other DNA sequences in this specimen translate into the identical CDR3. The chain links TRBV7-9 to TRBJ1-1; D may be TRBD1 (5 bases). V dropped 5 bases and J dropped 1 base, with 8 bases sitting between them. The CDR3 sequence is 13 residues long. CDR1 SEHNR and CDR2 FQNEAQ come from the germline V gene (reference sequence). In nucleotides, the CDR3 is TGTGCCAGCAGCCTCGGACAGAACACTGAAGCTTTCTTT. Protein: CASSLGQNTEAFF.

The chain carries TRBV7-6 and TRBJ2-2; 9 nucleotides agree with TRBD2. This CDR3 spans 17 amino acids. The V segment lost 0 bases and the J segment 4 bases; nucleotides outside the gene matches: 6. Germline V gene data show CDR1 as SGHVS and CDR2 as FNYEAQ. The CDR3 region is CASSLARRGGGTGELFF. CDR3 DNA: TGTGCCAGCAGCTTAGCTCGGCGGGGGGGTGGCACCGGGGAGCTGTTTTTT.

The chain uses TRBV6-5 and TRBJ2-7; D is uncertain. This CDR3 has 13 amino acids. Germline V lookup: CDR1 MNHEY, CDR2 SVGAGI. V lost 10 bases, J lost 5 bases, and 18 bases lay in between. In nucleotides, the CDR3 is TGTGCCATCGGCGCTAGTTGGTCCCACGAGCAGTACTTC. This codes for CAIGASWSHEQYF.

CDR3 nucleotides: TGTGCCAGCAGCCGGACTAGCGGGAGAGTTAGCACCGGGGAGCTGTTTTTT. It yields the protein CASSRTSGRVSTGELFF. This chain links TRBV3-1 (or the pseudogene TRBV3-2) with TRBJ2-2; 13 bases match TRBD2. V dropped 4 bases and J dropped 4; count of bases not matched to a gene: 6. Germline lookup yields CDR1 LGHDT and CDR2 YNNKEL (reference sequence). The CDR3 is 17 residues long.

The chain recombines TRBV29-1 with TRBJ1-1, with 8 positions matching TRBD1. CDR1 is SQVTM, CDR2 ANQGSEA, per germline. There are 15 residues in the CDR3. The V segment lost 4 bases and the J segment 0 bases; nucleotides outside the gene matches: 7. The CDR3 region is CSVGRQGSMNTEAFF. The CDR3 DNA reads TGCAGCGTTGGCCGACAGGGGTCCATGAACACTGAAGCTTTCTTT.

The chain combines TRBV30 with TRBJ1-3; no firm D call. The CDR3 length is 14 residues. The germline V gene encodes CDR1 GTSNPN and CDR2 SVGIG (reference sequence). V lost 5 bases to trimming and J lost 4 bases, with 15 bases between them. As DNA, the CDR3 is TGTGCCTGGGGCCGTCGGGGAGGCGGAAACACCATATATTTT. Translated, it gives CAWGRRGGGNTIYF.

The J gene is TRBJ2-3, the V gene TRBV4-2; no reliable D call. The CDR3 is 14 amino acids. Trimming removed 0 bases from V and 9 bases from J, with 13 bases in between. Looked up from germline, CDR1 is LGHNA and CDR2 is YNFKEQ. This CDR3 is CASSQDFNPETQYF. As DNA, the CDR3 is TGTGCCAGCAGCCAAGATTTTAACCCCGAGACGCAGTATTTT.

V gene TRBV7-2 combines with J gene TRBJ2-7; 7 positions agree with TRBD2. Germline V gives CDR1 SGHTA, CDR2 FQGNSA. V was clipped by 1 base and J by 1 base; unmatched bases: 7. The CDR3 consists of 16 residues. CDR3 nucleotide sequence: TGTGCCAGCAGCTTAGGGGCGGGAGCGGTATCCTACGAGCAGTACTTC. Translating it yields CASSLGAGAVSYEQYF.

The V call is TRBV7-9, the J call TRBJ1-4; a possible D gene is TRBD1 (6 bases). Trimming took off 3 bases at V and 8 bases at J, with 10 bases between the two ends. The CDR3 runs 13 residues. Germline CDR1 SEHNR, CDR2 FQNEAQ (reference sequence). DNA of the CDR3: TGTGCCAGCAGCTTTAAGGGGGAAGAAAAACTGTTTTTT. It is translated as CASSFKGEEKLFF.

The V gene is TRBV2, the J gene TRBJ1-3; no clear D. Germline V gives CDR1 SNHLY, CDR2 FYNNEI. The V end was cut by 6 bases, the J end by 0 bases, with 9 bases between. The length of the CDR3 is 14 residues. The CDR3: CASSPGSSGNTIYF. The CDR3 DNA reads as TGTGCCAGCAGCCCGGGAAGCTCTGGAAACACCATATATTTT. Variable domain in full (rest from reference TRBV2 and TRBJ1-3): EPEVTQTPSHQVTQMGQEVILRCVPISNHLYFYWYRQILGQKVEFLVSFYNNEISEKSEIFDDQFSVERPDGSNFTLKIRSTKLEDSAMYFCASSPGSSGNTIYFGEGSWLTVV.

This clone has just one count. This chain connects TRBV6-5 to TRBJ1-6, with 7 bases that match TRBD1. The V gene end was trimmed by 7 bases and the J gene end by 7 bases; junction bases not matched to a gene: 4. Germline V lookup: CDR1 MNHEY, CDR2 SVGAGI. This CDR3 spans 13 amino acids. The CDR3 nucleotides read TGTGCCAGCACCTGGGACAGCAATTCACCCCTCCACTTT. It codes for CASTWDSNSPLHF.

V usage is TRBV7-9 and J usage is TRBJ2-5; D may be TRBD2 (6 bases). Trimming shortened V by 4 bases and J by 3 bases, and 18 bases separated the two germline ends. Germline V lookup: CDR1 SEHNR, CDR2 FQNEAQ (reference sequence). The CDR3 length is 16 residues. This chain's CDR3 is CASSSFASEGKETQYF. As DNA, the CDR3 is TGTGCCAGCAGCTCCTTTGCTAGCGAGGGAAAAGAGACCCAGTACTTC.

This sequence joins TRBV4-2 and TRBJ2-7; 7 nucleotides align to TRBD1. CDR3 length: 14 amino acids. Germline trimming cut 1 base from V and 2 bases from J; bases unmatched to any gene: 2. Germline V CDR1 and CDR2: LGHNA, YNFKEQ. As DNA, the CDR3 is TGTGCCAGCAGCCAAGGACAGGGAACCTACGAGCAGTACTTC. Protein: CASSQGQGTYEQYF.

This CDR3 reads CASSTDDEQYF. In DNA form, the CDR3 reads TGTGCCAGCAGCACAGACGACGAGCAGTACTTC. The rearrangement uses TRBV7-9 and TRBJ2-7, with no clear D. V lost 5 bases to trimming and J lost 5 bases, with 7 bases between them. CDR1 is SEHNR, CDR2 FQNEAQ, per germline (reference sequence). The CDR3 sequence is 11 residues long.